The clone carrying this T cell receptor (beta chain) came up once. The germline V gene has CDR1 SGHRS and CDR2 YFSETQ. The CDR3 loop spans 14 amino acids. Trimming removed 1 base at V and 1 base at J, with 8 bases between. This sample is part of a study of technical replicates of blood from a handful of donors. Here immunoSEQ multiplex PCR was the method, and the copy in TCRdb shows in-frame clones only, minus some. The table records about 61,000 clones, more than 95% of them present only once. The chain couples TRBV5-1 to TRBJ1-1, with D uncertain. This TCR came from a human donor in good health. The sample was T cells isolated from PBMCs. The CDR3 is CASSLLSGNTEAFF. CDR3 nucleotides: TGCGCCAGCAGCTTGTTATCGGGGAACACTGAAGCTTTCTTT. Drawing the rest from reference TRBV5-1 and TRBJ1-1, the complete variable domain is KAGVTQTPRYLIKTRGQQVTLSCSPISGHRSVSWYQQTPGQGLQFLFEYFSETQRNKGNFPGRFSGRQFSNSRSEMNVSTLELGDSALYLCASSLLSGNTEAFFGQGTRLTVV.